In its sample, the clone carrying this T cell receptor beta chain was seen many times. The antigen remains unidentified. This sample stems from a study of T cells after yellow fever vaccination. Study summary: Preparation of fractions with low cell numbers was performed using SMART-Seq v4 Ultra Low Input.

Regarding the study as a whole: Relatively few clonotypes were ones that appeared in both CD4 and CD8 compartments. Clones from primary vaccination mostly reappeared after the booster (around 96% CD4, over 85% CD8).

TCRdb reanalysed the 5' RACE reads using MiXCR and keeps one entry per CDR3 protein. This sample has about 63,000 distinct CDR3 sequences, with 7.4% found just once. The V and J ends lost 7 bases and 5 bases respectively, with 6 bases between them. Per germline, CDR1 SQVTM and CDR2 ANQGSEA. This CDR3 spans 10 amino acids. V is TRBV29-1 and J is TRBJ2-1; the D gene is possibly TRBD2 (5 bases). This TCR derives from a man aged 25 to 45 who received the YFV17D yellow fever vaccine. The material sequenced was CD8+ T cells sorted from PBMCs, taken 15 days after the yellow fever booster vaccination. The CDR3 DNA reads as TGCAGCGCCGGGAACAATGAGCAGTTCTTC. This sequence encodes CSAGNNEQFF.